The 20 T cell receptor beta chains listed next were all sequenced from one sample in a study of blood T cell repertoires in COVID-19. Method: immunoSEQ multiplex PCR; TCRdb's copy keeps in-frame clones and lacks some. The sample shows 220,000 or so clones, 92% of them seen only once. Sequenced sample: peripheral blood. These receptors originate from a man aged 60 to 75 with COVID-19, enrolled during active disease.

This sequence joins TRBV5-1 and TRBJ2-5; D perhaps matches TRBD2 (6 bases). Trimming took 4 bases from V and 5 from J, leaving 12 bases between them. Germline V lookup: CDR1 SGHRS, CDR2 YFSETQ. There are 13 residues in the CDR3. CDR3 protein: CASSPPEGETQYF. CDR3 nucleotide sequence: TGCGCCAGCAGCCCCCCGGAGGGGGAGACCCAGTACTTC.

This chain joins TRBV18 and TRBJ2-7, with TRBD1 matching 7 bases. J gave up 5 bases and V 4 bases, and 8 bases lay outside the gene matches. The CDR3 has 14 amino acids. Per the germline V gene, CDR1 is KGHSH and CDR2 is LQKENI. The DNA for the CDR3 is TGTGCCAGCTCACTCCAGACAGGGATCGACGAGCAGTACTTC. Protein: CASSLQTGIDEQYF.

J is TRBJ1-3 and V is TRBV28; D gene uncertain. Trimming took off 2 bases at V and 0 bases at J, with 5 bases between the two ends. Germline V gene lookup returns CDR1 MDHEN and CDR2 SYDVKM. The CDR3 sequence is 14 residues long. The DNA for the CDR3 is TGTGCCAGCAGTTTAAATCTCTCTGGAAACACCATATATTTT. Its translation is CASSLNLSGNTIYF.

Here the CDR3 DNA reads TGTGCCTGGTCTATTAGCGGGGGCTCCTACGAGCAGTACTTC. Translated: CAWSISGGSYEQYF. The genes are TRBV30 and TRBJ2-7, with TRBD2 matching over 9 bases. The V gene end was trimmed by 5 bases and the J gene end by 0 bases; junction bases not matched to a gene: 5. The CDR3 consists of 14 residues. In germline, CDR1 is GTSNPN, CDR2 SVGIG (reference sequence).

The chain has TRBV3-1 (or the pseudogene TRBV3-2) and TRBJ1-5, with D unclear. From germline, CDR1 is LGHDT and CDR2 YNNKEL (reference sequence). CDR3 size: 17 residues. The ends were cut back, 1 base at V and 0 bases at J, with 13 bases in the middle. The CDR3 bases are TGTGCCAGCAGCCAAGGCTGGAGTCATAATAGCAATCAGCCCCAGCATTTT. This codes for CASSQGWSHNSNQPQHF.

This clone was counted a single time. V and J are TRBV6-9 and TRBJ2-7; 14 positions match TRBD2. The germline V gene encodes CDR1 MNHGY and CDR2 SVAAGI. After removal of 4 bases from V and 6 bases from J, the junction contained 5 bases not matched to a gene. CDR3 length: 15 residues. The CDR3 sequence: CASSSGLAGVGEQYF. CDR3 nucleotide sequence: TGTGCCAGCAGTTCGGGACTAGCGGGAGTTGGCGAGCAGTACTTC.

This rearrangement joins TRBV3-1 (or the pseudogene TRBV3-2) to TRBJ1-2; TRBD1 is a possible D gene (5 bases). The V and J ends lost 0 bases and 8 bases respectively, with 16 bases between them. The CDR3 runs 15 residues. CDR1 is LGHDT, CDR2 YNNKEL, per germline (reference sequence). The CDR3 DNA sequence: TGTGCCAGCAGCCAAGATAACCAGGGCCGTGGGGGCTACACCTTC. This sequence encodes CASSQDNQGRGGYTF.

The chain combines TRBV3-1 (or the pseudogene TRBV3-2) with TRBJ1-6; 9 nucleotides match TRBD1. V shed 5 bases, J shed 6 bases, and the junction held 2 bases outside the gene matches. The CDR3 has 14 residues. From germline, CDR1 is LGHDT and CDR2 YNNKEL (reference sequence). CDR3 sequence: CASSNRGPNSPLHF. In DNA, the CDR3 is TGTGCCAGCAGCAACAGGGGGCCTAATTCACCCCTCCACTTT.

The chain joins TRBV6-5 to TRBJ2-1; D is unclear. V was trimmed by 5 bases and J by 5 bases, leaving 16 bases between them. The germline V gene encodes CDR1 MNHEY and CDR2 SVGAGI. This CDR3 has 15 residues. The CDR3 nucleotides are TGTGCCAGCAGTCCTACCTATCGCCAGGACAATGAGCAGTTCTTC. Protein sequence: CASSPTYRQDNEQFF.

The V call is TRBV5-4, the J call TRBJ2-1, with 7 bases fitting TRBD1. The CDR3 loop spans 14 amino acids. V gave up 0 bases and J gave up 9 bases; unmatched junction bases: 6. Germline loops: CDR1 SGHNT, CDR2 YYREEE (reference sequence). The CDR3 bases are TGTGCCAGCAGCTTGGACAGGGGTAGTGGTGAGCAGTTCTTC. Its protein is CASSLDRGSGEQFF.

The chain joins TRBV10-3 to TRBJ2-1; a weak D match, TRBD2 (5 bases). Germline V gene lookup returns CDR1 ENHRY and CDR2 SYGVKD. This CDR3 is built from 13 residues. V was shortened by 3 bases and J by 8 bases, with 11 bases between the two germline ends. The CDR3 is CAISEIQRDEQFF. CDR3 DNA: TGTGCCATCAGTGAAATCCAGAGGGATGAGCAGTTCTTC.

The chain couples TRBV11-3 to TRBJ1-5; 7 nucleotides line up with TRBD1. The germline CDR1 and CDR2 sequences are SGHNT and YENEEA. The CDR3 has 14 amino acids. J lost 2 bases, V lost 5 bases, and 3 bases had no gene match. The CDR3 DNA follows: TGTGCCAGCAGCCCGCAGGGGGGCAATCAGCCCCAGCATTTT. Protein sequence: CASSPQGGNQPQHF. Full variable domain (rest looked up from reference TRBV11-3 and TRBJ1-5): EAGVVQSPRYKIIEKKQPVAFWCNPISGHNTLYWYLQNLGQGPELLIRYENEEAVDDSQLPKDRFSAERLKGVDSTLKIQPAELGDSAVYLCASSPQGGNQPQHFGDGTRLSIL.

This rearrangement joins TRBV21-1 to TRBJ2-1; TRBD1 reflects the table's D call only, with no check against the DNA. TRBV21-1 is an annotated pseudogene. The CDR3 loop spans 13 amino acids. The CDR3 is CASASDTPNEQFF. In DNA, the CDR3 is TGTGCCAGCGCTTCGGACACCCCCAATGAGCAGTTCTTC.

This chain links TRBV29-1 with TRBJ2-7; the match to TRBD1 covers 7 bases. V was pared by 4 bases and J by 6 bases, with 9 bases of the junction left unmatched. Germline CDR1 is SQVTM and CDR2 is ANQGSEA. The CDR3 sequence is 13 residues long. The CDR3 sequence: CSVGRQGVGEQYF. CDR3 nucleotides: TGCAGCGTTGGGAGACAGGGAGTTGGCGAGCAGTACTTC.

This chain links TRBV27 with TRBJ1-6, with a possible D match to TRBD1 (6 bases). V dropped 8 bases and J dropped 9 bases, with 17 bases sitting between them. Per germline, CDR1 MNHEY and CDR2 SMNVEV (reference sequence). The CDR3 is made up of 14 amino acids. As DNA, the CDR3 is TGTGCCAGCCATCGGGGGGCAGAGGGTTCACCCCTCCACTTT. It is translated as CASHRGAEGSPLHF.

Concerning this clone itself: Other DNA sequences within the sample encode an identical CDR3. CDR3 coding DNA: TGTGCCAGCTCACCACCTACTGGGGGCGGCGAGCAGTACTTC. Amino acids: CASSPPTGGGEQYF. The chain is built from TRBV18 and TRBJ2-7, with a possible D match to TRBD1 (6 bases). Trimming shortened V by 0 bases and J by 6 bases, and 12 bases separated the two germline ends. This CDR3 comprises 14 residues. Germline V gene data show CDR1 as KGHSH and CDR2 as LQKENI.

The V and J genes are TRBV30 and TRBJ2-1, with TRBD1 matching 9 bases. Germline trimming cut 6 bases from V and 6 bases from J; bases unmatched to any gene: 24. Germline CDR1 is GTSNPN and CDR2 is SVGIG (reference sequence). The length of the CDR3 is 19 residues. CDR3 residues: CACRFSPPHRGRSRNEQFF. In DNA form, the CDR3 reads TGTGCCTGCCGATTCTCCCCACCTCACAGGGGGCGTTCCCGCAATGAGCAGTTCTTC.

The gene calls are TRBV5-1 and TRBJ1-2, with 7 bases aligning to TRBD1. The CDR3 covers 18 residues. Trimming at V came to 0 bases and at J to 3 bases, leaving 14 bases not matched to a gene. Germline loops: CDR1 SGHRS, CDR2 YFSETQ. For the CDR3, the DNA is TGCGCCAGCAGCTTGGTCGTGTTGGGTCGTCAGGGGGACTATGGCTACACCTTC. It specifies CASSLVVLGRQGDYGYTF.

This clone was recorded a few times. The chain links TRBV3-1 (or the pseudogene TRBV3-2) to TRBJ2-2; TRBD2 is a possible D gene (6 bases). Trimming pared 1 base from V and 5 bases from J, leaving 8 bases between. The CDR3 is made up of 14 amino acids. Germline assignment: CDR1 LGHDT and CDR2 YNNKEL (reference sequence). The CDR3 coding sequence is TGTGCCAGCAGCCAAGGTGGGGGGACCGGGGAGCTGTTTTTT. This sequence encodes CASSQGGGTGELFF.

This clone was recorded once. This chain connects TRBV27 to TRBJ1-4; unclear D gene. Trimming removed 3 bases from V and 2 bases from J, with 13 bases in between. The germline CDR1 and CDR2 sequences are MNHEY and SMNVEV (reference sequence). The CDR3 is made up of 16 amino acids. The CDR3 reads CASSFYAGATNEKLFF. CDR3 DNA: TGTGCCAGCAGTTTTTACGCCGGAGCCACTAATGAAAAACTGTTTTTT. Based on the CDR3 plus reference TRBV27 and TRBJ1-4, the full variable domain is EAQVTQNPRYLITVTGKKLTVTCSQNMNHEYMSWYRQDPGLGLRQIYYSMNVEVTDKGDVPEGYKVSRKEKRNFPLILESPSPNQTSLYFCASSFYAGATNEKLFFGSGTQLSVL.